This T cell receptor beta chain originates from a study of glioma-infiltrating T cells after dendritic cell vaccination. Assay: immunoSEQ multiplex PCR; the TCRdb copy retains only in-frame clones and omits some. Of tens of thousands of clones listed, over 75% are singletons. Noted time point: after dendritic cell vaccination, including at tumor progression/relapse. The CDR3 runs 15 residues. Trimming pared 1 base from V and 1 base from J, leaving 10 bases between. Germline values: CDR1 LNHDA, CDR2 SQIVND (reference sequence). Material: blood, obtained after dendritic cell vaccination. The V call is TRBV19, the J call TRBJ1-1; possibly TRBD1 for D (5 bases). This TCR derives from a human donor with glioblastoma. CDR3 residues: CASSIGRGKNTEAFF. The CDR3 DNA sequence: TGTGCCAGTAGTATAGGGAGGGGAAAGAACACTGAAGCTTTCTTT.